This T cell receptor (beta chain) was recovered during a study of T cells in localized non-small cell lung cancer. The method was immunoSEQ multiplex PCR; TCRdb's version includes in-frame clones alone and lacks a portion of them. The top ten clones hold roughly 1.4% of a sample with over 65,000 clones, roughly 84% of them seen once. Study results and caveats: Longer overall survival was associated with a higher density of T cells in the blood. Tumor showed lower T cell clonality than uninvolved adjacent lung, where it was highest. Heterogeneity remains possible, as sequencing covered one tumor region only. For the top 100 tumor clones, a median roughly 53 also appeared in adjacent lung.

The sample holds one count of this clone. What it binds is unknown. Trimming shortened V by 2 bases and J by 1 base, and 12 bases separated the two germline ends. The CDR3 is 15 residues long. CDR1 MGHRA and CDR2 YSYEKL come from the germline V gene. Material: peripheral blood, obtained before any cancer treatment. The chain combines TRBV4-1 with TRBJ2-7; D uncertain. The sequence came from a female donor older than 55 with stage I lung adenocarcinoma. The CDR3 DNA follows: TGCGCCAGCAGCCAAACCTGGACGCTGTCCTACGAGCAGTACTTC. Residues: CASSQTWTLSYEQYF.